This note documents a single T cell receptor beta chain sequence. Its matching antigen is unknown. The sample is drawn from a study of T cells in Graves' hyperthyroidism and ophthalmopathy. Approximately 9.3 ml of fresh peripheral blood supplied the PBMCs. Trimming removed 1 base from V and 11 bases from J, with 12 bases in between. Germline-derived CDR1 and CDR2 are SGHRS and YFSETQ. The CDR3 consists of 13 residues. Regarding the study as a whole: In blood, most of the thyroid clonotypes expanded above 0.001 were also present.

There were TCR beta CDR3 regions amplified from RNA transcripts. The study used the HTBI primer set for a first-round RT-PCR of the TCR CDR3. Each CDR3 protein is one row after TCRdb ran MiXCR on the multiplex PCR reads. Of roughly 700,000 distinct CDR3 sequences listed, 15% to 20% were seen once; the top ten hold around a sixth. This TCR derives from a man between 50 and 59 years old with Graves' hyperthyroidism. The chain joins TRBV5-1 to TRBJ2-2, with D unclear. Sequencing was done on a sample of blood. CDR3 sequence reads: CASSLKWVGELFF. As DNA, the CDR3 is TGCGCCAGCAGCTTGAAGTGGGTTGGAGAGCTGTTTTTT.